These T cell receptor beta chains were read from a single sample in a study of T cells in localized non-small cell lung cancer. Clones were sequenced by immunoSEQ multiplex PCR, and TCRdb holds only the in-frame ones, with some missing. This table has about 130,000 clones, 70% to 90% appearing once. Source: peripheral blood, taken before any cancer treatment. The source is a female donor older than 55 with stage I lung adenocarcinoma. Each CDR3 is given with its conserved first and last residue. The D gene is left open where the match is weak. The size entry is marked missing in some rows and otherwise reads once, few, many or a size class.

clone size,CDR3 length,J gene,V gene,D gene,CDR3 protein,CDR3 DNA
NA,13,TRBJ1-4,TRBV28,NA,CAACITTNEKLFF,TGTGCCGCCTGCATTACAACTAATGAAAAACTGTTTTTT
NA,13,TRBJ1-1,TRBV28,NA,CASKESMNTEAFF,TGTGCCAGCAAGGAGTCCATGAACACTGAAGCTTTCTTT
NA,12,TRBJ2-7,TRBV6-6,NA,CASTIGDDEQYF,TGTGCCAGCACTATCGGGGACGACGAGCAGTACTTC
few,15,TRBJ2-1,TRBV19,NA,CASRPDRSSYNEQFF,TGTGCCAGTAGACCCGACCGGAGCTCCTACAATGAGCAGTTCTTC
NA,16,TRBJ2-5,TRBV18,TRBD2,CASSPLDSGSWETQYF,TGTGCCAGCTCACCACTGGACAGCGGGAGTTGGGAGACCCAGTACTTC
NA,17,TRBJ2-1,TRBV6-1,NA,CASSEAPWDHSYNEQFF,TGTGCCAGCAGTGAAGCTCCCTGGGACCACTCCTACAATGAGCAGTTCTTC
once,15,TRBJ1-4,TRBV28,NA,CASGGIGGIGEKLFF,TGTGCCAGCGGTGGGATTGGGGGAATAGGTGAAAAACTGTTTTTT
NA,15,TRBJ2-1,TRBV10-2,NA,CASTSRGHWGNEQFF,TGCGCCAGCACCTCGAGAGGGCACTGGGGCAATGAGCAGTTCTTC
NA,15,TRBJ1-5,TRBV30,NA,CAWSSRGVSNQPQHF,TGTGCCTGGAGCTCCCGGGGGGTAAGCAATCAGCCCCAGCATTTT
NA,13,TRBJ1-1,TRBV5-1,NA,CASSLGGATEAFF,TGCGCCAGCAGCTTGGGTGGCGCCACTGAAGCTTTCTTT
few,17,TRBJ2-1,TRBV9,TRBD2,CASSTMPTSGSYNEQFF,TGTGCCAGCAGCACCATGCCTACTAGCGGGAGCTACAATGAGCAGTTCTTC
NA,14,TRBJ2-7,TRBV27,NA,CASSPVGGGQEQYF,TGTGCCAGCAGTCCCGTTGGAGGGGGGCAAGAGCAGTACTTC
NA,15,TRBJ1-1,TRBV5-4,TRBD1,CASSTGGGRGAEAFF,TGTGCCAGCAGCACAGGGGGAGGGCGAGGCGCTGAAGCTTTCTTT
NA,13,TRBJ1-1,TRBV18,NA,CASSPDSPIGAFF,TGTGCCAGCTCGCCGGACAGCCCCATAGGAGCTTTCTTT
few,14,TRBJ2-3,TRBV11-1,NA,CASSSRGLTDTQYF,TGTGCCAGCAGTTCGAGGGGACTCACAGATACGCAGTATTTT
NA,16,TRBJ2-1,TRBV25-1,TRBD1,CASSDRDRGYYNEQFF,TGTGCCAGCAGTGATCGCGACAGGGGATATTACAATGAGCAGTTCTTC
once,12,TRBJ2-5,TRBV5-1,NA,CASSAVRETQYF,TGCGCCAGCAGCGCCGTTCGGGAGACCCAGTACTTC
NA,14,TRBJ2-3,TRBV18,NA,CASSPGQLTDTQYF,TGTGCCAGCTCACCCGGACAGCTCACAGATACGCAGTATTTT
NA,15,TRBJ2-3,TRBV7-8,NA,CASSTAEPRLATQYF,TGTGCCAGCAGCACTGCGGAGCCAAGGCTCGCAACGCAGTATTTT
NA,15,TRBJ1-5,TRBV5-1,TRBD1,CASSLAGQRLEPQHF,TGCGCCAGCAGCTTGGCGGGACAGCGACTAGAGCCCCAGCATTTT
NA,11,TRBJ1-4,TRBV19,TRBD1,CASRQGEKLFF,TGTGCCAGTAGACAGGGGGAAAAACTGTTTTTT
once,14,TRBJ2-3,TRBV2,TRBD1,CASSRGQGTDTQYF,TGTGCCAGCAGTAGGGGACAGGGCACAGATACGCAGTATTTT
NA,12,TRBJ1-1,TRBV18,NA,CASSPSGTEAFF,TGTGCCAGCTCACCGAGTGGCACTGAAGCTTTCTTT
few,19,TRBJ2-3,TRBV5-4,TRBD2,CASSTPTSGRAGGTDTQYF,TGTGCCAGCAGCACTCCGACTAGCGGGAGGGCCGGTGGCACAGATACGCAGTATTTT
few,10,TRBJ1-4,TRBV6-6,NA,CATHNEKLFF,TGTGCCACCCATAATGAAAAACTGTTTTTT
NA,15,TRBJ2-7,TRBV7-9,TRBD1,CASSLGGQESYEQYF,TGTGCCAGCAGCTTAGGTGGACAGGAGTCCTACGAGCAGTACTTC
NA,15,TRBJ2-2,TRBV5-1,TRBD2,CASSLGGLAGGELFF,TGCGCCAGCAGCTTGGGGGGACTAGCTGGCGGGGAGCTGTTTTTT
NA,13,TRBJ1-5,TRBV2,NA,CASRDGRSQPQHF,TGTGCCAGCAGAGATGGCAGATCTCAGCCCCAGCATTTT
NA,15,TRBJ2-2,TRBV28,NA,CASSLMRGMTGELFF,TGTGCCAGCAGTTTAATGAGGGGGATGACCGGGGAGCTGTTTTTT
NA,15,TRBJ2-5,TRBV30,TRBD2,CAWGGVRTSWETQYF,TGTGCCTGGGGTGGAGTCCGGACTAGCTGGGAGACCCAGTACTTC
NA,16,TRBJ1-5,TRBV6-6,NA,CASSSVGGTSNQPQHF,TGTGCCAGCAGTTCCGTGGGGGGAACAAGCAATCAGCCCCAGCATTTT